Below are 24 T cell receptor beta chains sequenced from a single sample in a study of low-dose radiotherapy and immunotherapy resistance in tumors. Noted time point: before trial treatment. Primers targeting TRAV and TRBV primed first-strand cDNA, covering alpha and beta chains. TCRs were amplified for roughly 20 PCR cycles with a constant-region primer and V-primer adapter. TCRdb called the reads again in MiXCR, with one record for every CDR3 protein. This sample yields about 39,000 distinct CDR3 sequences, of which 25% to 40% are seen a single time; 3.7% belongs to the top ten. The sequenced sample was PBMCs, obtained before treatment. These receptors originate from a male donor with gallbladder cancer.

The chain carries TRBV11-2 and TRBJ2-3; tentatively, D is TRBD2 (6 bases). The CDR3 extends over 14 amino acids. The ends were cut back, 6 bases at V and 0 bases at J, with 10 bases in the middle. CDR1 and CDR2 from the germline V gene are SGHAT and FQNNGV. CDR3 sequence (DNA): TGTGCCAGCAGGGGACTCTTTAGCACAGATACGCAGTATTTT. It yields the protein CASRGLFSTDTQYF.

This clonotype was picked up many times. The genes are TRBV19 and TRBJ1-2; D is unresolved. V gave up 2 bases and J gave up 7 bases, with 2 bases separating them. CDR3 length: 10 residues. The germline V gene encodes CDR1 LNHDA and CDR2 SQIVND (reference sequence). In DNA, the CDR3 is TGTGCCAGTAGTATAAGTGGCTACACCTTC. As protein: CASSISGYTF.

This clonotype showed up many times. CDR3 sequence reads: CASSLVNQPQHF. The DNA for the CDR3 is TGTGCCAGCAGCTTAGTCAATCAGCCCCAGCATTTT. The V call is TRBV11-2, the J call TRBJ1-5; unclear D gene. Germline CDR1 is SGHAT and CDR2 is FQNNGV. The V end was cut by 1 base, the J end by 3 bases, with 1 base between. The CDR3 covers 12 residues. The full variable domain, rest sourced from reference TRBV11-2 and TRBJ1-5, is EAGVAQSPRYKIIEKRQSVAFWCNPISGHATLYWYQQILGQGPKLLIQFQNNGVVDDSQLPKDRFSAERLKGVDSTLKIQPAKLEDSAVYLCASSLVNQPQHFGDGTRLSIL.

This clonotype has a count of ten or more. The J gene is TRBJ2-7, the V gene TRBV9, with no clear D. V was pared by 4 bases and J by 5 bases, with 10 bases between. The length of the CDR3 is 12 residues. Germline V gives CDR1 SGDLS, CDR2 YYNGEE. CDR3 bases: TGTGCCAGCAGCCTTCGGTTCGACGAGCAGTACTTC. Its protein is CASSLRFDEQYF.

V usage is TRBV5-1 and J usage is TRBJ1-1; TRBD1 might be the D (6 bases). Germline values: CDR1 SGHRS, CDR2 YFSETQ. CDR3 length equals 19 residues. V was cut by 0 bases and J by 0 bases, with 21 bases left in between. The CDR3 nucleotides read TGCGCCAGCAGCTTGGGCCAGGGGAAGGGGGTTCTCATGAACACTGAAGCTTTCTTT. Its translation: CASSLGQGKGVLMNTEAFF.

The table lists this clonotype with many counts. The chain employs TRBV12-3 or TRBV12-4 and TRBJ2-2, with 8 bases matching TRBD2. This CDR3 is built from 17 residues. The junction had 13 bases not matched to a gene; V was cut back by 3 bases and J by 7 bases. CDR3: CASSFIPGLGSHGELFF. CDR3 DNA: TGTGCCAGCAGTTTTATTCCGGGACTAGGGTCCCACGGGGAGCTGTTTTTT.

This chain joins TRBV6-2 or TRBV6-3 and TRBJ2-5; a weak D match, TRBD2 (6 bases). V was trimmed by 4 bases and J by 3 bases, leaving 12 bases between them. Germline V gene lookup returns CDR1 MNHEY and CDR2 SVGEGT. CDR3 size: 14 residues. The CDR3 sequence: CASSSGGTKETQYF. CDR3 in DNA: TGTGCCAGCAGTTCCGGGGGAACGAAAGAGACCCAGTACTTC.

This clonotype was seen many times. The genes are TRBV6-2 or TRBV6-3 and TRBJ2-7, with D perhaps being TRBD1 or TRBD2 (6 bases each). The V gene lost 6 bases and the J gene lost 4 bases, with 16 bases spanning the gap. The CDR3 has 14 residues. Germline lookup yields CDR1 MNHEY and CDR2 SVGEGT. The CDR3 DNA is TGTGCCAGCAGCCCCCCCCGGGGGCAATACGAGCAGTACTTC. As protein: CASSPPRGQYEQYF.

V usage is TRBV9 and J usage is TRBJ2-7; 12 bases match TRBD2. Germline V lookup: CDR1 SGDLS, CDR2 YYNGEE. The V and J ends lost 1 base and 2 bases, in that order; junction bases with no gene match: 4. This CDR3 region has 16 residues. The CDR3 bases are TGTGCCAGCAGCGTAACTAGCGGGGGGCCCCCCTACGAGCAGTACTTC. Translating gives CASSVTSGGPPYEQYF.

The CDR3 coding sequence is TGTGCCAGCAGTTTGAGTAATCAGCCCCAGCATTTT. Residues: CASSLSNQPQHF. The V gene is TRBV27, the J gene TRBJ1-5; D uncertain. CDR1 is MNHEY, CDR2 SMNVEV, per germline (reference sequence). This CDR3 contains 12 residues. V was clipped by 3 bases and J by 4 bases, with 4 bases between them.

In its sample, this clonotype ranks as medium-sized. V usage is TRBV7-2 and J usage is TRBJ2-7; 9 nucleotides match TRBD2. CDR1 and CDR2 from the germline V gene are SGHTA and FQGNSA. CDR3 length equals 15 residues. V lost 5 bases to trimming and J lost 2 bases; unmatched junction nucleotides: 7. CDR3 region: CASSRTAGGTYEQYF. DNA for the CDR3: TGTGCCAGCAGCCGTACGGCGGGGGGGACCTACGAGCAGTACTTC.

This clonotype came up many times. V gene TRBV5-1 combines with J gene TRBJ1-6, with D possibly TRBD1 on 5 matching bases. This CDR3 region has 14 residues. Germline V gives CDR1 SGHRS, CDR2 YFSETQ. Deletions cut 4 bases from V and 10 bases from J, with 15 bases between. The CDR3: CASSLPGGASPLHF. CDR3 in DNA: TGCGCCAGCAGCCTGCCGGGCGGGGCCTCACCCCTCCACTTT.

This chain joins TRBV5-3 and TRBJ2-7; possible D gene TRBD1, 5 bases. TRBV5-3 counts as an open reading frame of uncertain function. This CDR3 is built from 18 residues. V gave up 4 bases and J gave up 6 bases, with 29 bases separating them. The CDR3 protein is CARSPRRQGEFPSLEQYF. CDR3 sequence (DNA): TGTGCCAGAAGCCCACGGCGGCAGGGCGAGTTTCCCTCTCTCGAGCAGTACTTC.

As concerns this clonotype: A far larger clone lies a single base away; this is likely a read error. CDR3 bases: TGCGCCAGCAGCTTATCCGTCTACAATGAGCAGTACTTC. Encoded protein: CASSLSVYNEQYF. This rearrangement joins TRBV5-1 to TRBJ2-7; D not resolved. This CDR3 has 13 amino acids. CDR1 and CDR2 from the germline V gene are SGHRS and YFSETQ. The V end lost 2 bases, the J end lost 7 bases, and 13 bases lay between the germline ends.

V and J are TRBV5-1 and TRBJ1-1; D uncertain. The CDR3 is made up of 15 amino acids. CDR1 and CDR2 from the germline V gene are SGHRS and YFSETQ. V was cut by 5 bases and J by 1 base, with 15 bases left in between. The CDR3 coding sequence is TGCGCCAGCAGTTTGATAGCGGGATCGAACACTGAAGCTTTCTTT. Its translation: CASSLIAGSNTEAFF.

The chain employs TRBV19 and TRBJ2-7; D perhaps matches TRBD1 (7 bases). The germline V gene has CDR1 LNHDA and CDR2 SQIVND (reference sequence). V was pared by 0 bases and J by 6 bases, with 15 bases between. This CDR3 has 15 amino acids. The CDR3 region is CASSIEGGGLAEQYF. The CDR3 bases are TGTGCCAGTAGTATAGAAGGAGGGGGCCTAGCCGAGCAGTACTTC.

This clonotype was counted many times. V usage is TRBV6-2 or TRBV6-3 and J usage is TRBJ1-1; 9 bases align to TRBD1. J lost 6 bases, V lost 2 bases, and 1 base had no gene match. CDR1 MNHEY and CDR2 SVGEGT come from the germline V gene. The length of the CDR3 is 13 residues. The CDR3 DNA sequence: TGTGCCAGCAGTTACAGGGACAGGGCTGAAGCTTTCTTT. Translated: CASSYRDRAEAFF.

This clonotype is classed as medium-sized. The chain couples TRBV5-1 to TRBJ2-1; 8 bases align to TRBD2. Germline CDR1 and CDR2: SGHRS and YFSETQ. The J segment lost 6 bases and the V segment lost 6 bases, leaving 8 bases of the junction unmatched. The CDR3 contains 14 residues. This chain's CDR3 is CASTLAGRPNEQFF. CDR3 DNA sequence: TGCGCCAGCACCCTAGCGGGCAGGCCCAATGAGCAGTTCTTC.

With respect to this clonotype: A far larger clone is only one base removed, so a read error is likely. The chain employs TRBV5-1 and TRBJ2-5; the match to TRBD2 covers 13 bases. V trimming: 4 bases; J trimming: 11 bases; junction bases outside the gene matches: 14. Germline CDR1 SGHRS, CDR2 YFSETQ. This CDR3 is built from 16 residues. In DNA form, the CDR3 reads TGCGCCAGCAGCCGACTAGCGGGGGGTTCCTACAATGAGCAGTACTTC. It translates to CASSRLAGGSYNEQYF.

This clonotype was picked up many times. J is TRBJ2-1 and V is TRBV4-2; TRBD2 aligns across 7 bases. The junction had 8 bases not matched to a gene; V was cut back by 3 bases and J by 0 bases. The CDR3 sequence is 17 residues long. Germline lookup yields CDR1 LGHNA and CDR2 YNFKEQ. CDR3 region: CASSHDARGSSYNEQFF. Here the CDR3 DNA reads TGTGCCAGCAGCCACGATGCTCGCGGGAGCTCCTACAATGAGCAGTTCTTC.

This clonotype was seen only once. Here the CDR3 reads CAISSSFFGDSTDTQYF. DNA for the CDR3: TGTGCCATCAGTTCGAGTTTTTTTGGGGATAGCACAGATACGCAGTATTTT. The chain employs TRBV10-3 and TRBJ2-3; D is uncertain. CDR1 and CDR2 from the germline V gene are ENHRY and SYGVKD. With 5 bases removed from V and 0 bases from J, the gap between germline ends came to 18 bases. There are 17 residues in the CDR3.

Note on this clonotype: A far larger clone is one nucleotide away, so this likely arose from a read error. The chain uses TRBV7-2 and TRBJ2-3; 9 nucleotides match TRBD2. Per germline, CDR1 SGHTA and CDR2 FQGNSA. The V and J ends lost 3 bases and 1 base, in that order; junction bases with no gene match: 5. The CDR3 spans 16 residues. CDR3: CASSLGQRGGTDTQYF. CDR3 coding DNA: TGTGCCAGCAGCTTGGGCCAGCGGGGGGGCACAGATACGCAGTATTTT.

J is TRBJ2-5 and V is TRBV7-6; 7 positions agree with TRBD1. The germline CDR1 and CDR2 sequences are SGHVS and FNYEAQ. V was clipped by 4 bases and J by 4 bases; unmatched bases: 9. The CDR3 is 15 residues long. DNA for the CDR3: TGTGCCAGCAGCTCGCTCCTGGGACAGCCAGAGACCCAGTACTTC. Its translation is CASSSLLGQPETQYF. Filled out from reference TRBV7-6 and TRBJ2-5, the complete variable domain reads GAGVSQSPRYKVTKRGQDVALRCDPISGHVSLYWYRQALGQGPEFLTYFNYEAQQDKSGLPNDRFSAERPEGSISTLTIQRTEQRDSAMYRCASSSLLGQPETQYFGPGTRLLVL.

This chain connects TRBV5-1 to TRBJ2-6, with 8 bases that match TRBD2. CDR1 and CDR2 from the germline V gene are SGHRS and YFSETQ. This CDR3 region has 16 residues. V was pared by 4 bases and J by 3 bases, with 6 bases of the junction left unmatched. The CDR3 DNA is TGCGCCAGCAGCCTCGGGAGGGCGCTTGGGGCCAACGTCCTGACTTTC. The encoded protein is CASSLGRALGANVLTF. Using reference TRBV5-1 and TRBJ2-6 for the parts outside the CDR3, the full variable domain is KAGVTQTPRYLIKTRGQQVTLSCSPISGHRSVSWYQQTPGQGLQFLFEYFSETQRNKGNFPGRFSGRQFSNSRSEMNVSTLELGDSALYLCASSLGRALGANVLTFGAGSRLTVL.